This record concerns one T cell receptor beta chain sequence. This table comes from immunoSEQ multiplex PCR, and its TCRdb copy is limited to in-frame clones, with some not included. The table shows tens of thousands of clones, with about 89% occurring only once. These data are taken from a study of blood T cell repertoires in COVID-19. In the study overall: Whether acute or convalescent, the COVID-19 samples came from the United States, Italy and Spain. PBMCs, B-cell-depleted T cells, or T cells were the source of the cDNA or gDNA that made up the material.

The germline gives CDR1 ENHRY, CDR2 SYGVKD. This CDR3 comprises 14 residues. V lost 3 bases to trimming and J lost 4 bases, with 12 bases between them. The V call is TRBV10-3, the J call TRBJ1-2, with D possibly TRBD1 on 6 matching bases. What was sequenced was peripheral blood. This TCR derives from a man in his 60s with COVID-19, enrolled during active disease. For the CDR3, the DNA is TGTGCCATCAGTGATAAGGCAGGGGCCTATGGCTACACCTTC. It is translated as CAISDKAGAYGYTF.